This T cell receptor beta chain was captured by sequencing in a study of tumor and adjacent non-tumor tissue in lung cancer. Across the whole study: The patients, 10 men and roughly 5 women, were roughly 31 to 85 with stage I to III disease. On average, productive TCRbeta reads reached about 4.4 million per sample.

The CDR3 loop spans 13 amino acids. Per the germline V gene, CDR1 is MNHNS and CDR2 is SASEGT. The template was RNA from unsorted bulk tissue. The normal lung tissue was taken more than 3 cm from the tumor edge. Details on this clonotype: The junction departs from germline at one end; a sequencing error may be responsible.

Three rounds of nested PCR, following a modified ARM-PCR protocol, produced the TCRbeta library. TCRdb re-called the multiplex PCR reads through MiXCR, storing one row per CDR3 protein. The sample includes tens of thousands of distinct CDR3 sequences, about 68% of them seen just once. Sequencing was performed on distant non-tumor lung tissue. The origin of this receptor is a woman aged 70 to 79 with non-small cell lung cancer. V usage is TRBV6-1 and J usage is TRBJ1-1; D gene uncertain. The CDR3 spells CASSECAWTEAYF. In nucleotides, the CDR3 is TGTGCCAGCAGTGAATGCGCGTGGACTGAAGCTTACTTT.